These 19 T cell receptor beta chains were all obtained from the same sample, sequenced in a study of blood T cell repertoires in COVID-19. Clones were read by immunoSEQ multiplex PCR, and TCRdb kept only the in-frame ones, dropping some. The sample consists of 140,000 or so clones, approximately 86% of them appearing once. Sequencing input: peripheral blood. These receptors all stem from a human donor in a cohort sampled during active COVID-19.

This chain joins TRBV19 and TRBJ2-3; maybe TRBD1 (7 bases). CDR1 LNHDA and CDR2 SQIVND come from the germline V gene (reference sequence). V was shortened by 7 bases and J by 4 bases, with 21 bases between the two germline ends. The CDR3 runs 16 residues. CDR3 sequence: CASTSHQGGRADTQYF. CDR3 sequence (DNA): TGTGCCAGTACCTCTCATCAGGGGGGTCGGGCAGATACGCAGTATTTT.

The rearrangement links TRBV27 to TRBJ2-2; D is possibly TRBD1 (5 bases). In germline, CDR1 is MNHEY, CDR2 SMNVEV (reference sequence). The germline V and J ends were trimmed by 5 bases and 4 bases, with 11 bases remaining between them. CDR3 length equals 14 residues. The DNA for the CDR3 is TGTGCCAGCAGTCCAGACAGAATCACCGGGGAGCTGTTTTTT. Translated: CASSPDRITGELFF.

This chain joins TRBV2 and TRBJ2-5, with no clear D. Germline CDR1 reads SNHLY; CDR2 reads FYNNEI. CDR3 length equals 14 residues. The V gene lost 11 bases and the J gene lost 5 bases, with 21 bases spanning the gap. The CDR3 DNA follows: TGTGCCGGCTGTCCCGGATCCGCCAGGGAGACCCAGTACTTC. It yields the protein CAGCPGSARETQYF.

The chain combines TRBV30 with TRBJ2-7; 7 nucleotides line up with TRBD1. CDR3 size: 13 residues. Germline V gene data show CDR1 as GTSNPN and CDR2 as SVGIG (reference sequence). The J segment lost 5 bases and the V segment lost 2 bases, leaving 6 bases of the junction unmatched. CDR3 in amino acids: CAWSPKGADEQYF. CDR3 nucleotides: TGTGCCTGGAGTCCTAAGGGGGCCGACGAGCAGTACTTC.

The V and J genes are TRBV30 and TRBJ2-3; D is possibly TRBD1 (6 bases). In germline, CDR1 is GTSNPN, CDR2 SVGIG (reference sequence). Trimming cost V 2 bases and J 2 bases, with 14 bases left between them. The CDR3 contains 15 residues. The CDR3 reads CAWSLRGTITDTQYF. The CDR3 DNA sequence: TGTGCCTGGAGTTTAAGGGGGACGATCACAGATACGCAGTATTTT.

The chain has TRBV3-1 (or the pseudogene TRBV3-2) and TRBJ2-2; possibly TRBD2 for D (6 bases). Trimming pared 4 bases from V and 7 bases from J, leaving 13 bases between. Germline V gene data show CDR1 as LGHDT and CDR2 as YNNKEL (reference sequence). This CDR3 is built from 14 residues. The chain's CDR3 is CASSRRKEGGELFF. The CDR3 DNA reads TGTGCCAGCAGCCGAAGGAAGGAGGGCGGGGAGCTGTTTTTT.

J is TRBJ2-5 and V is TRBV5-1; 11 nucleotides line up with TRBD2. Germline values: CDR1 SGHRS, CDR2 YFSETQ. Losses at the gene ends were 4 bases for V and 4 bases for J; bases not matched to a gene: 3. The CDR3 loop spans 14 amino acids. CDR3 sequence reads: CASSISGRAETQYF. In DNA, the CDR3 is TGCGCCAGCAGCATTAGCGGGAGGGCAGAGACCCAGTACTTC.

CDR3 DNA sequence: TGTGCCAGCGGCCGCGGGGGAACCTACAATGAGCAGTTCTTC. This sequence encodes CASGRGGTYNEQFF. V and J are TRBV28 and TRBJ2-1, with 7 bases matching TRBD2. CDR1 and CDR2 (germline): MDHEN, SYDVKM. This CDR3 is 14 amino acids long. V gave up 8 bases and J gave up 2 bases; unmatched junction bases: 6.

The rearrangement links TRBV5-1 to TRBJ2-7; 7 nucleotides match TRBD1. Germline CDR1 SGHRS, CDR2 YFSETQ. Trimming removed 2 bases from V and 4 bases from J; junction bases left unmatched: 6. There are 14 residues in the CDR3. CDR3 sequence reads: CASSFTMTGYEQYF. The CDR3 nucleotides read TGCGCCAGCAGCTTCACTATGACAGGGTACGAGCAGTACTTC.

This clone is judged medium-sized (0.01 to 0.1%). For the CDR3, the DNA is TGTGCCAGCAGTCCCTCGGGAATTGGGAACTATGGCTACACCTTC. This sequence encodes CASSPSGIGNYGYTF. The gene calls are TRBV28 and TRBJ1-2; D gene ambiguous. Germline V gives CDR1 MDHEN, CDR2 SYDVKM. V lost 5 bases and J lost 2, with 15 bases in between. CDR3 length: 15 amino acids.

The rearrangement links TRBV28 to TRBJ2-3; TRBD2 matches at 9 bases. Trimming took 8 bases from V and 3 from J; bases not matched to a gene: 12. The CDR3 covers 16 residues. CDR1 and CDR2 from the germline V gene are MDHEN and SYDVKM. This CDR3 reads CASGGGGMIDTDTQYF. The CDR3 nucleotides are TGTGCCAGCGGCGGGGGGGGAATGATTGATACAGATACGCAGTATTTT.

In this sample, this clone turned up a few times. The chain uses TRBV9 and TRBJ2-1; possible D gene TRBD1, 6 bases. V was clipped by 4 bases and J by 4 bases, with 9 bases between them. Germline CDR1 reads SGDLS; CDR2 reads YYNGEE. CDR3 size: 13 residues. The CDR3 DNA follows: TGTGCCAGCAGCCAACAGGGATACAATGAGCAGTTCTTC. Amino acid sequence: CASSQQGYNEQFF.

The chain links TRBV7-2 to TRBJ2-1; the match to TRBD2 covers 10 bases. CDR1 and CDR2 (germline): SGHTA, FQGNSA. The CDR3 spans 13 residues. V shed 4 bases and J 6 bases; nucleotides not matched to a gene: 0. The CDR3: CASSWTSGNEQFF. As DNA, the CDR3 is TGTGCCAGCAGCTGGACTAGCGGCAATGAGCAGTTCTTC.

The chain combines TRBV24-1 with TRBJ2-3, with 9 bases matching TRBD1. The CDR3 runs 16 residues. The germline gives CDR1 KGHDR, CDR2 SFDVKD. V shed 3 bases and J 3 bases; nucleotides not matched to a gene: 6. The DNA for the CDR3 is TGTGCCACCAGTGATCCACAGGGGGCGCGAACAGATACGCAGTATTTT. Protein: CATSDPQGARTDTQYF.

The rearrangement links TRBV2 to TRBJ2-7; 10 bases are a match to TRBD1. Germline CDR1 SNHLY, CDR2 FYNNEI. CDR3 length equals 13 residues. V dropped 4 bases and J dropped 6; count of bases not matched to a gene: 3. This CDR3 is CASSVGTGVEQYF. The CDR3 DNA sequence: TGTGCCAGCAGTGTAGGGACAGGGGTCGAGCAGTACTTC.

The rearrangement links TRBV25-1 to TRBJ2-6; 9 bases are a match to TRBD1. Germline assignment: CDR1 MGHDK and CDR2 SYGVNS. CDR3 length: 17 residues. Losses at the gene ends were 5 bases for V and 12 bases for J; bases not matched to a gene: 17. CDR3 nucleotides: TGTGCCAGCAGTCCGAGGACCGAGACAGGGGGATCACGCGTCCTGACTTTC. As protein: CASSPRTETGGSRVLTF. The full variable domain, completed using reference TRBV25-1 and TRBJ2-6, is EADIYQTPRYLVIGTGKKITLECSQTMGHDKMYWYQQDPGMELHLIHYSYGVNSTEKGDLSSESTVSRIRTEHFPLTLESARPSHTSQYLCASSPRTETGGSRVLTFGAGSRLTVL.

The chain has TRBV19 and TRBJ1-5, with TRBD1 as a possible D gene (6 bases). CDR3 size: 15 residues. Germline CDR1 reads LNHDA; CDR2 reads SQIVND (reference sequence). V lost 5 bases to trimming and J lost 0 bases, with 11 bases between them. CDR3 amino acids: CASSDDRTSNQPQHF. CDR3 coding DNA: TGTGCCAGTAGTGACGACAGGACTAGCAATCAGCCCCAGCATTTT. Based on the CDR3 plus reference TRBV19 and TRBJ1-5, the full variable domain is DGGITQSPKYLFRKEGQNVTLSCEQNLNHDAMYWYRQDPGQGLRLIYYSQIVNDFQKGDIAEGYSVSREKKESFPLTVTSAQKNPTAFYLCASSDDRTSNQPQHFGDGTRLSIL.

This chain joins TRBV7-2 and TRBJ2-5; 10 bases are a match to TRBD1. Germline V gene sequence: CDR1 SGHTA, CDR2 FQGNSA. The CDR3 covers 15 residues. J lost 2 bases, V lost 5 bases, and 5 bases had no gene match. DNA for the CDR3: TGTGCCAGCAGCCCGGGGACAGGGGTGCAAGAGACCCAGTACTTC. This gives the protein CASSPGTGVQETQYF.

The J gene is TRBJ2-1, the V gene TRBV2, with TRBD2 matching 7 bases. The junction had 11 bases not matched to a gene; V was cut back by 11 bases and J by 4 bases. The length of the CDR3 is 14 residues. Germline CDR1 and CDR2: SNHLY and FYNNEI. The CDR3 region has the DNA TGTGCCGGTGGGGAGGGGTGGGGTTACAATGAGCAGTTCTTC. Translation: CAGGEGWGYNEQFF.